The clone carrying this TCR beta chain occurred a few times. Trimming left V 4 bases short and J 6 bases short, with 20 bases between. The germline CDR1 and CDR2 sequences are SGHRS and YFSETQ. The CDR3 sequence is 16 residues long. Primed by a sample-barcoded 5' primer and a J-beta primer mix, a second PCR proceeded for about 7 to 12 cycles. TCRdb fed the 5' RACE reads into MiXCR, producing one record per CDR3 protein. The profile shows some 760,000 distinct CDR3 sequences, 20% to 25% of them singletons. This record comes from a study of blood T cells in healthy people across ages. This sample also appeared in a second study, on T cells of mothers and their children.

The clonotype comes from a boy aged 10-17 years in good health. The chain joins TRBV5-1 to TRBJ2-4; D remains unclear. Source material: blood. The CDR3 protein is CASSPEESVWGNIQYF. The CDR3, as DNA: TGCGCCAGCAGCCCCGAGGAGTCGGTTTGGGGAAACATTCAGTACTTC.